The clone carrying this T cell receptor beta chain was counted ten times or more. Its antigen is unidentified. The source of the sample is a study of T-cell memory formation after mild COVID-19. Study-wide background: Clusters of TCRs were largely donor specific. General study results and limits: CD4+ contracting clones lay mainly in CM and EM, CD8+ ones in EMRA.

The CDR3 covers 19 residues. Trimming cost V 5 bases and J 0 bases; bases outside gene matches: 12. CDR1 and CDR2 from the germline V gene are SGHTA and FQGNSA. TCRdb re-called the 5' RACE reads through MiXCR, storing one row per CDR3 protein. This table has around 7,000 distinct CDR3 sequences, approximately 32% appearing once. The sequenced material came from PBMCs or a T cell subset sorted from them (not recorded which). The receptor was derived from an adult woman who had mild COVID-19 (a few samples of this study predate the infection). Cell type and time point are not known. The chain uses TRBV7-2 and TRBJ2-4, with TRBD2 identical over 11 bases. The CDR3 coding sequence is TGTGCCAGCAGCCGAACCGGGACTAGCGGAAATATAGCCAAAAACATTCAGTACTTC. It is translated as CASSRTGTSGNIAKNIQYF.